This T cell receptor beta chain comes out of a study of tumor-infiltrating lymphocytes in primary liver carcinoma. Study-wide context: Tumors were stage T1-T3 N0M0, about 4 to 10 cm across. Study-wide findings and caveats: Researchers found tumor-adjacent and tumor-blood pairs overlapped less than tumor region pairs.

In the case of this clonotype: The antigen is undetermined.

Alongside blood RNA obtained from unsorted whole blood, germline DNA was also extracted. TCR beta cDNA was made from 500 ng total RNA with a constant-region primer. Three nested multiplex PCR rounds, a slightly modified ARM-PCR method, built the TCR beta libraries. Running 9 to 10 cycles apiece, the first two PCR rounds relied on TRBV1-TRBV30 forward primers together with a C-beta reverse primer. TCRdb called the multiplex PCR reads again in MiXCR, with one record for every CDR3 protein. Here the sample spans approximately 340,000 distinct CDR3 sequences, around three fifths being singletons. Trimming cost V 3 bases and J 1 base, with 13 bases left between them. The CDR3 covers 15 residues.

Sequencing was carried out using peripheral blood. The receptor comes from a man between 35 and 55 years old with primary liver carcinoma and hepatitis B virus infection. The chain joins TRBV12-3 or TRBV12-4 to TRBJ2-7; no reliable D call. The CDR3 reads CASSLGSQKSYEQYF. The CDR3 coding sequence is TGTGCCAGCAGTTTGGGCAGCCAAAAATCCTACGAGCAGTACTTC.